What follows are 4 T cell receptor beta chains derived from one specimen sequenced in a study of regulatory T cells in long-lasting Graves disease. Time point defined: newly diagnosed GD, antithyroid drugs for less than 3 months. PBMCs provided the RNA from which the TCR library was made. The authors built TCR beta libraries using iRepertoire HTBI primers and Arm-PCR of CDR3 regions. TCRdb used MiXCR to reprocess the multiplex PCR reads, holding one entry per CDR3 protein. This sample yields hundreds of thousands of distinct CDR3 sequences, of which around 16% are seen a single time; about 11% belongs to the top ten. These data were likewise used in another study, on T cells in Graves' hyperthyroidism and ophthalmopathy.

The sequencing used peripheral blood mononuclear cells (PBMCs), collected at new diagnosis, from a patient treated with antithyroid drugs. Every receptor here comes from a man aged 18 to 30 with Graves disease.

There are many counts of this clonotype. The CDR3 nucleotides read TGTGCCAGCAGCCAAGACTCGGGACAGTTACAAGAGACCCAGTACTTC. Translating it yields CASSQDSGQLQETQYF. This sequence joins TRBV3-1 and TRBJ2-5; 7 nucleotides align to TRBD1. Trimming removed 0 bases from V and 2 bases from J; junction bases left unmatched: 6. The CDR3 covers 16 residues. CDR1 LGHDT and CDR2 YNNKEL come from the germline V gene (reference sequence).

This clonotype was detected a few times. This sequence joins TRBV10-3 and TRBJ1-1, with TRBD1 matching 7 bases. The CDR3 consists of 14 residues. J was trimmed by 2 bases and V by 6 bases; bases with no gene match: 6. Looked up from germline, CDR1 is ENHRY and CDR2 is SYGVKD. The CDR3 here is CAISPGGSNTEAFF. CDR3 DNA: TGTGCCATCAGCCCAGGGGGGTCCAACACTGAAGCTTTCTTT.

This chain uses TRBV5-1 with TRBJ1-2; the D is unclear. The V and J ends lost 4 bases and 4 bases respectively, with 23 bases between them. CDR1 SGHRS and CDR2 YFSETQ come from the germline V gene. The length of the CDR3 is 17 residues. This chain's CDR3 is CASSPDAFRKAGYGYTF. For the CDR3, the DNA is TGCGCCAGCAGCCCAGACGCCTTTCGCAAGGCGGGCTATGGCTACACCTTC.

The chain is built from TRBV7-2 and TRBJ1-2; TRBD1 matches at 7 bases. The CDR3 spans 15 residues. V lost 2 bases, J lost 8 bases, and 11 bases stayed unmatched. Germline V gene sequence: CDR1 SGHTA, CDR2 FQGNSA. As DNA, the CDR3 is TGTGCCAGCAGCTTACAAGCCGGGACAGTAAGCGGCTACACCTTC. This translates into CASSLQAGTVSGYTF.